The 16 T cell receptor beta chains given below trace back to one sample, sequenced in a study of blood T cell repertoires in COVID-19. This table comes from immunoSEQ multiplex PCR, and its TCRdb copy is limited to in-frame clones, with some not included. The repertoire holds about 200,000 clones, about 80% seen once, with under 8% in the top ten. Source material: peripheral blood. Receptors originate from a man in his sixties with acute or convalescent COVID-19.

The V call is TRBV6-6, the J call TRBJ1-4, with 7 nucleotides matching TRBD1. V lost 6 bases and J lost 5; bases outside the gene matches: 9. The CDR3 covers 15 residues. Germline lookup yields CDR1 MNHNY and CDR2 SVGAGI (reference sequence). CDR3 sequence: CASRLGQAENEKLFF. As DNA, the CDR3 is TGTGCCAGCAGGCTCGGACAGGCGGAGAATGAAAAACTGTTTTTT.

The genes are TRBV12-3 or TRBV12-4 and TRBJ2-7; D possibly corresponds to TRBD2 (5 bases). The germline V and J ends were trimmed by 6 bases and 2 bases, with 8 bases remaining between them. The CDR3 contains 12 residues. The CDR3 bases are TGTGCCAGCAGGTACGGGACCTACGAGCAGTACTTC. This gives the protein CASRYGTYEQYF.

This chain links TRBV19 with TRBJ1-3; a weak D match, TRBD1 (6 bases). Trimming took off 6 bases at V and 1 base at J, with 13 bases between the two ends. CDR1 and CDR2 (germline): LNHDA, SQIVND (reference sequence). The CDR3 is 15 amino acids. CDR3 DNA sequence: TGTGCCAGTAGCCAAGGGGGATTGTCTGGAAACACCATATATTTT. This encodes CASSQGGLSGNTIYF.

The chain's CDR3 is CASSQGGGEAFF. CDR3 coding DNA: TGTGCCAGCAGCCAAGGTGGAGGGGAAGCTTTCTTT. The V and J genes are TRBV3-1 (or the pseudogene TRBV3-2) and TRBJ1-1; D unclear. CDR3 length: 12 amino acids. CDR1 and CDR2 from the germline V gene are LGHDT and YNNKEL (reference sequence). V was trimmed by 1 base and J by 8 bases, leaving 8 bases between them.

The DNA for the CDR3 is TGTGCCAGCAGCTTAGCGCCAGGGGGTGACTATGGCTACACCTTC. Protein: CASSLAPGGDYGYTF. This chain links TRBV7-6 with TRBJ1-2, with 7 bases matching TRBD1. This CDR3 has 15 residues. Germline V gives CDR1 SGHVS, CDR2 FNYEAQ. V dropped 0 bases and J dropped 3; count of bases not matched to a gene: 4.

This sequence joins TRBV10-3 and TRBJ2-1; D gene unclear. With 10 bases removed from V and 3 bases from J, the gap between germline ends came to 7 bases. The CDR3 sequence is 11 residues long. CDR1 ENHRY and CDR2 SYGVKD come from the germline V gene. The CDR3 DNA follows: TGTGCCACCTTTAACTACAATGAGCAGTTCTTC. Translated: CATFNYNEQFF.

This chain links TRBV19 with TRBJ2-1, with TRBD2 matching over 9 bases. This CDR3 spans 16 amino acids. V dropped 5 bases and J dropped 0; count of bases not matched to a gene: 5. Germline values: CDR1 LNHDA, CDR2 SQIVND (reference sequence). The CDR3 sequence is CASSETSGSSYNEQFF. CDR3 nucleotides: TGTGCCAGTAGTGAGACTAGCGGTAGCTCCTACAATGAGCAGTTCTTC.

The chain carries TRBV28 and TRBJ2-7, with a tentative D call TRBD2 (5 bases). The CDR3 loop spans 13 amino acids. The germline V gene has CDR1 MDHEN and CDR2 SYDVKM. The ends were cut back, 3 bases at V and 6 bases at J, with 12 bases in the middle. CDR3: CASSFTRGLEQYF. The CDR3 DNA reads TGTGCCAGCAGTTTCACACGCGGGCTCGAGCAGTACTTC.

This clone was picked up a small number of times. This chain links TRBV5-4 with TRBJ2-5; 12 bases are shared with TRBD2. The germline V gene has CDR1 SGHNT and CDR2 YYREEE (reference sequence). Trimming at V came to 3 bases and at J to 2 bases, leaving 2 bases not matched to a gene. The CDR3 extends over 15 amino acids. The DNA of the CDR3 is TGTGCCAGCAGCTGGGGGACTAGCGGGCAAGAGACCCAGTACTTC. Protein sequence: CASSWGTSGQETQYF. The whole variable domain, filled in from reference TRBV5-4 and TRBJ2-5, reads ETGVTQSPTHLIKTRGQQVTLRCSSQSGHNTVSWYQQALGQGPQFIFQYYREEENGRGNFPPRFSGLQFPNYSSELNVNALELDDSALYLCASSWGTSGQETQYFGPGTRLLVL.

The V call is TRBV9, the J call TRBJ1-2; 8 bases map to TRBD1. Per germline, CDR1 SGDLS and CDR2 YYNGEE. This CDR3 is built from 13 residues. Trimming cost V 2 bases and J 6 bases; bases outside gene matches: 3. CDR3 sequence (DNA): TGTGCCAGCAGCGTCAGGGGGCAGGATGGCTACACCTTC. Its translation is CASSVRGQDGYTF.

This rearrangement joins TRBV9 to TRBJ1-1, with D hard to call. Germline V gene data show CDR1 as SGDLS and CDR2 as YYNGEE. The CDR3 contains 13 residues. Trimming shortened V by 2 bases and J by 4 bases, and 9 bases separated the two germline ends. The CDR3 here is CASSVGGSTEAFF. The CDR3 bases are TGTGCCAGCAGCGTCGGAGGGTCCACTGAAGCTTTCTTT.

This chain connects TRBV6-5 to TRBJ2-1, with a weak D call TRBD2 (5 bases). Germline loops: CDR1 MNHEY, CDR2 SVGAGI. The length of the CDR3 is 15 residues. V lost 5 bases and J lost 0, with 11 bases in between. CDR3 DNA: TGTGCCAGCAGTCCCCCCGGGGTCTCCTACAATGAGCAGTTCTTC. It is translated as CASSPPGVSYNEQFF.

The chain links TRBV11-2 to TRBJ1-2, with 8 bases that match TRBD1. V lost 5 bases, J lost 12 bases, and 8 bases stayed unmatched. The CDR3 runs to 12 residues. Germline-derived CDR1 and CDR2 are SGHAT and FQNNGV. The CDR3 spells CASSPTTGVHTF. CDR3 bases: TGTGCCAGCAGCCCGACGACAGGGGTGCACACCTTC.

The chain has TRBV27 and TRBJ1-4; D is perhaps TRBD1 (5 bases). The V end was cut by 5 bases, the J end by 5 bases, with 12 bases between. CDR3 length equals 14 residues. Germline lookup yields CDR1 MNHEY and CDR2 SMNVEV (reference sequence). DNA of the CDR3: TGTGCCAGCAGTGGAACTGGGGCCAATGAAAAACTGTTTTTT. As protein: CASSGTGANEKLFF.

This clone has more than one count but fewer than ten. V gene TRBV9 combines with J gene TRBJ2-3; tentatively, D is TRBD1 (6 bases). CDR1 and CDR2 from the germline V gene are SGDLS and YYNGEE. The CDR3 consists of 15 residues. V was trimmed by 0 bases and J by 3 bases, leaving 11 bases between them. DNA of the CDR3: TGTGCCAGCAGCGTAGAAATGGGGACAACAGATACGCAGTATTTT. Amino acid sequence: CASSVEMGTTDTQYF.

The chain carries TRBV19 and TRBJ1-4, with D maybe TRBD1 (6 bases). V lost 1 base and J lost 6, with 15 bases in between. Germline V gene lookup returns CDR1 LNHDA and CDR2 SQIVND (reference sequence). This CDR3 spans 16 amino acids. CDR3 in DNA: TGTGCCAGTAGTATAGGGACAGCCGGGGGGCATGAAAAACTGTTTTTT. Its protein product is CASSIGTAGGHEKLFF. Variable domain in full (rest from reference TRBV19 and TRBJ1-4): DGGITQSPKYLFRKEGQNVTLSCEQNLNHDAMYWYRQDPGQGLRLIYYSQIVNDFQKGDIAEGYSVSREKKESFPLTVTSAQKNPTAFYLCASSIGTAGGHEKLFFGSGTQLSVL.